This TCR beta chain appears in the sequencing data of a study of cytomegalovirus exposure and HLA in healthy donors. Across the study: According to later analysis, the same platform produced the approximately 130 validation and some 680 first-cohort repertoires.

Separate from the approximately 600-subject first cohort was the 120-subject validation cohort, to which the donors belonged. TCRdb's copy holds only in-frame clones and misses some; the assay was immunoSEQ multiplex PCR. The sample lists about 140,000 clones, 88% occurring once. Regarding this clone: Its antigen is undetermined.

V lost 4 bases, J lost 4 bases, and 10 bases stayed unmatched. Germline assignment: CDR1 SGHRS and CDR2 YFSETQ. The CDR3 has 15 residues. General study points: Cytomegalovirus association was assigned to about 150 TCR beta chains.

The sequenced material came from PBMCs. The sequence was obtained from a woman younger than 30 in good health and CMV-seropositive. V gene TRBV5-1 combines with J gene TRBJ1-1; TRBD1 matches at 7 bases. The CDR3 region is CASSLERQGPTEAFF. CDR3 nucleotides: TGCGCCAGCAGCCTCGAGAGACAGGGTCCCACTGAAGCTTTCTTT.